What follows is one TCR beta chain and its context. The junction shows a germline mismatch at one end, possibly a read error. The data belong to a study of T-cell reconstitution after alpha-beta-depleted transplantation in children. Per the germline V gene, CDR1 is MNHEY and CDR2 is SVGEGT. This CDR3 is built from 10 residues. Unique molecular identifiers were incorporated into the prepared TCRbeta library. In TCRdb, the PCR reads were re-called with MiXCR into one record per CDR3 protein. The sample includes 300,000 to 400,000 distinct CDR3 sequences, approximately 12% seen only once; the top ten take 4.3%.

The rearrangement uses TRBV6-2 or TRBV6-3 and TRBJ1-5, with TRBD1 matching 9 bases. The material was PBMCs, obtained from the stem cell graft. This sequence originates from a human donor who donated a stem cell graft to a child with Fanconi anemia. This CDR3 is CASYRDRDAF. Here the CDR3 DNA reads TGTGCCAGTTACCGGGACAGGGATGCTTTT.